This T cell receptor (beta chain) was identified in a study of radiotherapy plus CTLA-4 blockade in lung cancer. Whole-study context: Objective response was observed in 18% of patients, and disease control in approximately 33%.

Those with chemo-refractory metastatic non-small-cell lung cancer were treated with focal radiation combined with CTLA-4 blockade using ipilimumab. Measured with immunoSEQ multiplex PCR; TCRdb has only the in-frame clones, and not every one. The repertoire consists of roughly 63,000 clones, with under 75% occurring once and the leading ten covering roughly 8.7%. Notes on the study in general: Together with interferon-beta, which increased in serum after radiation, early dynamic changes in blood T cell clones were reportedly the best predictors of response. Radiotherapy was combined with ipilimumab, and tumor-derived TCR clones then expanded in blood.

This CDR3 is 14 amino acids long. Germline V CDR1 and CDR2: SGDLS, YYNGEE. Germline trimming cut 4 bases from V and 6 bases from J; bases unmatched to any gene: 7. A remark on this clone: The antigen remains unidentified.

The receptor was isolated from a human donor with non-small cell lung cancer whose response to radiotherapy plus ipilimumab could not be evaluated. This specimen consisted of peripheral blood, obtained from a patient treated with radiotherapy plus ipilimumab. The J gene is TRBJ1-1, the V gene TRBV9; 9 nucleotides line up with TRBD1. The CDR3 region is CASSTWDRASEAFF. As DNA, the CDR3 is TGTGCCAGCAGCACCTGGGACAGGGCTTCTGAAGCTTTCTTT.